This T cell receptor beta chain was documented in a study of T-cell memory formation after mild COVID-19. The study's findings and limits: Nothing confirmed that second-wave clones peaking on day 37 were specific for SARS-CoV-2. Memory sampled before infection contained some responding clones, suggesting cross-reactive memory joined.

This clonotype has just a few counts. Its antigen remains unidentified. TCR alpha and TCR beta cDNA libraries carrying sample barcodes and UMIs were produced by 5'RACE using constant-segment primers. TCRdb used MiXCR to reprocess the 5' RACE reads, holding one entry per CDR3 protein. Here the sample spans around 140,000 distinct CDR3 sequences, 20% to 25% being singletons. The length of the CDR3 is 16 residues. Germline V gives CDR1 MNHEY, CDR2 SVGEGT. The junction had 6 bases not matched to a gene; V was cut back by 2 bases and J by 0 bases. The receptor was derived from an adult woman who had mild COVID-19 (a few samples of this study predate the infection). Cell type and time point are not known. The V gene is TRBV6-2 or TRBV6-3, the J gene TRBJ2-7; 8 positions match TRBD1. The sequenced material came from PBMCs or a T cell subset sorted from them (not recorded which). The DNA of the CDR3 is TGTGCCAGCAGTTACCGACGGGACAGGAGCTCCTACGAGCAGTACTTC. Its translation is CASSYRRDRSSYEQYF.